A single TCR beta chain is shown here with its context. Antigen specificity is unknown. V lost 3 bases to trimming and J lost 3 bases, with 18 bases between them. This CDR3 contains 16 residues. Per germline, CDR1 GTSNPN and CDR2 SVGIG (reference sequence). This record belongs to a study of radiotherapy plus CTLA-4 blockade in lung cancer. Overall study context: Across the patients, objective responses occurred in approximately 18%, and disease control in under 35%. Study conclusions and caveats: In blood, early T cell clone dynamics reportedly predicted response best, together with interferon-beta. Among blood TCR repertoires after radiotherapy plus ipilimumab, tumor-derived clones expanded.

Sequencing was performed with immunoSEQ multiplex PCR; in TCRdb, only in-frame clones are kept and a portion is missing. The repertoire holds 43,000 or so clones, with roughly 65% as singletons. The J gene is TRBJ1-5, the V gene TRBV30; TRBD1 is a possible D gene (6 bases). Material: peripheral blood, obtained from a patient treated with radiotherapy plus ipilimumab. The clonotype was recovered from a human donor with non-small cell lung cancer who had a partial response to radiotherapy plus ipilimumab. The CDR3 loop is CAWRGAGARSNQPQHF. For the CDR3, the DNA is TGTGCCTGGAGGGGGGCAGGGGCCCGATCCAATCAGCCCCAGCATTTT.